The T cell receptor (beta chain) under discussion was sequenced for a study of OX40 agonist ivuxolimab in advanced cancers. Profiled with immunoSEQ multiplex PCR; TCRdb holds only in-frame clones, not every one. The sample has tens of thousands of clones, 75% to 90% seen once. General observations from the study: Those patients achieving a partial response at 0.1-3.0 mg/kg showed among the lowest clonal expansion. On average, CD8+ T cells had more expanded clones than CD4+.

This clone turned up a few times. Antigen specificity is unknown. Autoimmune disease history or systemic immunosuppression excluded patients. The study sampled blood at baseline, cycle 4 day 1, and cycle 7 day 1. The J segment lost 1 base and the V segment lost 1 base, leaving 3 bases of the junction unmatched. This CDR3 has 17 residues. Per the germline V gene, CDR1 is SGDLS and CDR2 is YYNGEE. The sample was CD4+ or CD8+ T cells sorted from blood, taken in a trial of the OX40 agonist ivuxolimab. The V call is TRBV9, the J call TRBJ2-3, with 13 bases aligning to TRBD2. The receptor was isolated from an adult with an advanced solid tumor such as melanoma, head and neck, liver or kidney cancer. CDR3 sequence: CASSVLGLAGGTDTQYF. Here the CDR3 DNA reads TGTGCCAGCAGCGTATTAGGACTAGCGGGGGGCACAGATACGCAGTATTTT.